Presented here are 26 T cell receptor beta chains from one specimen sequenced in a study of T cell responses to AZD1222 COVID-19 vaccine. Here immunoSEQ multiplex PCR was the method, and the copy in TCRdb shows in-frame clones only, minus some. Of tens of thousands of clones detected, approximately 86% appear once; the ten largest clones hold 6.9%. This material consisted of peripheral blood, taken 28 days after the second AZD1222 dose. Source of these receptors: an adult who received the AZD1222 COVID-19 vaccine.

This clone was detected only a few times. V gene TRBV6-5 combines with J gene TRBJ2-1; the D gene is possibly TRBD2 (5 bases). The CDR3 consists of 15 residues. V was cut by 4 bases and J by 0 bases, with 10 bases left in between. The V gene's germline CDR1 is MNHEY and CDR2 SVGAGI. The CDR3 reads CASSSSRASYNEQFF. CDR3 nucleotides: TGTGCCAGCAGTTCCTCGCGGGCCTCCTACAATGAGCAGTTCTTC.

The chain recombines TRBV7-6 with TRBJ2-7; TRBD1 or TRBD2 may be the D gene (5 bases each). This CDR3 is 17 amino acids long. V lost 1 base and J 5 bases, leaving 21 bases between the germline ends. Germline V CDR1 and CDR2: SGHVS, FNYEAQ. The CDR3 nucleotides are TGTGCCAGCAGCTTAGGGGTGGGGGAAAGGGGTTTTGACGAGCAGTACTTC. Translated: CASSLGVGERGFDEQYF.

The chain employs TRBV7-9 and TRBJ1-2, with 11 bases identical to TRBD1. Germline-derived CDR1 and CDR2 are SEHNR and FQNEAQ (reference sequence). V gave up 6 bases and J gave up 14 bases; unmatched junction bases: 5. There are 11 residues in the CDR3. The CDR3 bases are TGTGCCAGCAGGGACAGGGGGCGAGGAACCTTC. Its translation: CASRDRGRGTF.

The chain is built from TRBV7-9 and TRBJ1-3, with D possibly TRBD1 on 5 matching bases. The CDR3 consists of 14 residues. The germline V gene encodes CDR1 SEHNR and CDR2 FQNEAQ (reference sequence). Trimming left V 5 bases short and J 4 bases short, with 12 bases between. CDR3 sequence reads: CASSRQGAGNTIYF. The CDR3 DNA reads TGTGCCAGCAGCCGGCAGGGTGCCGGAAACACCATATATTTT.

This clone was observed a handful of times. The V gene is TRBV29-1, the J gene TRBJ1-1; D is uncertain. The CDR3 contains 10 residues. Germline V gene data show CDR1 as SQVTM and CDR2 as ANQGSEA. V lost 2 bases to trimming and J lost 11 bases, with 9 bases between them. The CDR3 here is CSVEFGRAFF. In nucleotides, the CDR3 is TGCAGCGTTGAATTTGGACGGGCTTTCTTT.

The chain links TRBV5-1 to TRBJ1-1; D gene uncertain. The CDR3 has 14 residues. V gave up 0 bases and J gave up 3 bases, with 9 bases separating them. Germline loops: CDR1 SGHRS, CDR2 YFSETQ. The CDR3 DNA sequence: TGCGCCAGCAGCTTGGCCGATGGCGACACTGAAGCTTTCTTT. Translated: CASSLADGDTEAFF. The full variable domain, with the rest looked up from reference TRBV5-1 and TRBJ1-1, is KAGVTQTPRYLIKTRGQQVTLSCSPISGHRSVSWYQQTPGQGLQFLFEYFSETQRNKGNFPGRFSGRQFSNSRSEMNVSTLELGDSALYLCASSLADGDTEAFFGQGTRLTVV.

This sequence joins TRBV12-3 or TRBV12-4 and TRBJ2-5; D may be TRBD1 (6 bases). The CDR3 is 12 residues long. V lost 6 bases and J lost 6, with 11 bases in between. The DNA of the CDR3 is TGTGCCAGCAGGAAGGACAGCAAGACCCAGTACTTC. It is translated as CASRKDSKTQYF.

J is TRBJ2-1 and V is TRBV7-8; D ambiguous. This CDR3 is 15 amino acids long. Per the germline V gene, CDR1 is SGHVS and CDR2 is FQNEAQ. V gave up 5 bases and J gave up 4 bases, with 15 bases separating them. The CDR3 DNA reads TGTGCCAGCAGCCCCCCCGGATCGATTTACAATGAGCAGTTCTTC. The encoded protein is CASSPPGSIYNEQFF. The full variable domain, completed using reference TRBV7-8 and TRBJ2-1, is GAGVSQSPRYKVAKRGQDVALRCDPISGHVSLFWYQQALGQGPEFLTYFQNEAQLDKSGLPSDRFFAERPEGSVSTLKIQRTQQEDSAVYLCASSPPGSIYNEQFFGPGTRLTVL.

The chain combines TRBV3-1 (or the pseudogene TRBV3-2) with TRBJ2-2; 10 nucleotides match TRBD1. V shed 2 bases, J shed 5 bases, and the junction held 5 bases outside the gene matches. This CDR3 contains 16 residues. Germline values: CDR1 LGHDT, CDR2 YNNKEL (reference sequence). The CDR3 is CASSQRDRGRTGELFF. The CDR3 region has the DNA TGTGCCAGCAGCCAAAGGGACAGGGGAAGGACCGGGGAGCTGTTTTTT.

The V and J genes are TRBV5-4 and TRBJ2-1; TRBD2 is a possible D gene (6 bases). V lost 3 bases and J 6 bases, leaving 25 bases between the germline ends. The CDR3 is 18 residues long. From germline, CDR1 is SGHNT and CDR2 YYREEE (reference sequence). The CDR3 loop is CASSSMTRAPNRGNEQFF. Here the CDR3 DNA reads TGTGCCAGCAGCTCCATGACTAGAGCGCCTAACCGGGGCAATGAGCAGTTCTTC.

The chain links TRBV7-9 to TRBJ2-7; 7 nucleotides line up with TRBD1. Germline V gene sequence: CDR1 SEHNR, CDR2 FQNEAQ (reference sequence). The CDR3 spans 13 residues. V shed 4 bases and J 2 bases; nucleotides not matched to a gene: 2. CDR3 sequence reads: CASSSTGTYEQYF. In nucleotides, the CDR3 is TGTGCCAGCAGCTCGACAGGGACCTACGAGCAGTACTTC.

The chain employs TRBV7-9 and TRBJ2-1; weak D call: TRBD2 (5 bases). The V gene lost 3 bases and the J gene lost 5 bases, with 11 bases spanning the gap. Germline loops: CDR1 SEHNR, CDR2 FQNEAQ (reference sequence). This CDR3 comprises 14 residues. In DNA, the CDR3 is TGTGCCAGCAGCTTCTCCAGCGGACACAATGAGCAGTTCTTC. Translated: CASSFSSGHNEQFF. The full variable domain, completed using reference TRBV7-9 and TRBJ2-1, is DTGVSQNPRHKITKRGQNVTFRCDPISEHNRLYWYRQTLGQGPEFLTYFQNEAQLEKSRLLSDRFSAERPKGSFSTLEIQRTEQGDSAMYLCASSFSSGHNEQFFGPGTRLTVL.

This clone was observed a single time. The gene calls are TRBV6-2 or TRBV6-3 and TRBJ2-2; the match to TRBD1 covers 7 bases. Germline trimming cut 6 bases from V and 2 bases from J; bases unmatched to any gene: 9. This CDR3 is built from 16 residues. CDR1 is MNHEY, CDR2 SVGEGT, per germline. This CDR3 is CASSPRGTDNTGELFF. The CDR3 coding sequence is TGTGCCAGCAGCCCTCGAGGGACAGATAACACCGGGGAGCTGTTTTTT.

This sequence joins TRBV5-1 and TRBJ1-5; D not resolved. The CDR3 loop spans 15 amino acids. V was pared by 2 bases and J by 0 bases, with 9 bases between. Germline V gene lookup returns CDR1 SGHRS and CDR2 YFSETQ. DNA for the CDR3: TGCGCCAGCAGCTTCATCACGGTTAGCAATCAGCCCCAGCATTTT. Translated, it gives CASSFITVSNQPQHF.

This clone was recorded a few times. The chain has TRBV5-5 and TRBJ1-5; D gene uncertain. Germline CDR1 reads SGHKS; CDR2 reads YYEKEE (reference sequence). The CDR3 has 17 amino acids. V lost 0 bases, J lost 0 bases, and 13 bases lay in between. CDR3 nucleotide sequence: TGTGCCAGCAGCTTGGAGGCGCAGGCCTATAGCAATCAGCCCCAGCATTTT. It translates to CASSLEAQAYSNQPQHF.

This chain connects TRBV13 to TRBJ2-7; TRBD1 agrees at 10 bases. J lost 4 bases, V lost 6 bases, and 3 bases had no gene match. CDR1 and CDR2 (germline): PRHDT, FYEKMQ (reference sequence). The CDR3 loop spans 13 amino acids. CDR3 in DNA: TGTGCCAGCAGTCGGACAGGGGGATACGAGCAGTACTTC. It specifies CASSRTGGYEQYF.

V and J are TRBV19 and TRBJ1-2; weak D call: TRBD1 (6 bases). V lost 5 bases, J lost 8 bases, and 12 bases lay in between. The CDR3 sequence is 12 residues long. Germline lookup yields CDR1 LNHDA and CDR2 SQIVND (reference sequence). The CDR3 nucleotides read TGTGCCAGTAGTTTAGGACAGTACGGCTACACCTTC. Its protein is CASSLGQYGYTF.

The chain has TRBV9 and TRBJ1-4; D uncertain. The CDR3 sequence is 13 residues long. V gave up 3 bases and J gave up 11 bases, with 14 bases separating them. The germline V gene has CDR1 SGDLS and CDR2 YYNGEE. CDR3 loop: CASSARENQKLFF. The CDR3 DNA reads as TGTGCCAGCAGCGCCCGGGAGAACCAGAAACTGTTTTTT. The whole variable domain, filled in from reference TRBV9 and TRBJ1-4, reads DSGVTQTPKHLITATGQRVTLRCSPRSGDLSVYWYQQSLDQGLQFLIQYYNGEERAKGNILERFSAQQFPDLHSELNLSSLELGDSALYFCASSARENQKLFFGSGTQLSVL.

V gene TRBV27 combines with J gene TRBJ2-5; D is perhaps TRBD2 (6 bases). Germline loops: CDR1 MNHEY, CDR2 SMNVEV (reference sequence). V shed 1 base and J shed 3 bases, with 9 bases lying between them. This CDR3 comprises 14 residues. CDR3 loop: CASSLFGGKETQYF. In DNA, the CDR3 is TGTGCCAGCAGTTTATTTGGGGGGAAAGAGACCCAGTACTTC.

The chain carries TRBV20-1 and TRBJ2-1, with D uncertain. The V and J ends lost 6 bases and 10 bases respectively, with 10 bases between them. Germline values: CDR1 DFQATT, CDR2 SNEGSKA (reference sequence). This CDR3 has 10 amino acids. CDR3 coding DNA: TGCAGTGCGGGCCGCCTAGAGCAGTTCTTC. This codes for CSAGRLEQFF.

The genes are TRBV3-1 (or the pseudogene TRBV3-2) and TRBJ2-3; D could derive from TRBD1 or TRBD2 (5 bases each). Germline CDR1 is LGHDT and CDR2 is YNNKEL (reference sequence). V gave up 0 bases and J gave up 6 bases, with 13 bases separating them. The CDR3 sequence is 15 residues long. The CDR3 DNA is TGTGCCAGCAGCCAAGATACGGGGCCTGGGGATACGCAGTATTTT. Its protein is CASSQDTGPGDTQYF.

V usage is TRBV5-1 and J usage is TRBJ2-1; no definite D call. The CDR3 totals 13 residues. V lost 0 bases and J 2 bases, leaving 3 bases between the germline ends. Germline V lookup: CDR1 SGHRS, CDR2 YFSETQ. The CDR3 DNA sequence: TGCGCCAGCAGCTTGGAACCCTACAATGAGCAGTTCTTC. As protein: CASSLEPYNEQFF.

The V and J genes are TRBV7-2 and TRBJ2-1, with 8 bases aligning to TRBD1. J was trimmed by 3 bases and V by 5 bases; bases with no gene match: 6. The germline gives CDR1 SGHTA, CDR2 FQGNSA. This CDR3 is 15 amino acids long. CDR3 residues: CASSQGQGGYNEQFF. CDR3 coding DNA: TGTGCCAGCAGCCAAGGACAGGGAGGCTACAATGAGCAGTTCTTC.

The chain recombines TRBV2 with TRBJ1-1, with D perhaps TRBD1 (5 bases). Per germline, CDR1 SNHLY and CDR2 FYNNEI. Trimming stripped 7 bases from V and 4 bases from J, with 19 bases between. The CDR3 spans 15 residues. In DNA, the CDR3 is TGTGCCAGCAACCTAGGGGCGGGATTCGGCACTGAAGCTTTCTTT. This translates into CASNLGAGFGTEAFF.

This sequence joins TRBV24-1 and TRBJ2-2, with 7 bases matching TRBD2. J gave up 1 base and V 5 bases, and 3 bases lay outside the gene matches. The V gene's germline CDR1 is KGHDR and CDR2 SFDVKD. This CDR3 spans 15 amino acids. The CDR3 region is CATSAGTKNTGELFF. The CDR3 nucleotides read TGTGCCACCAGTGCGGGGACTAAGAACACCGGGGAGCTGTTTTTT.

This clone was observed a single time. The V call is TRBV5-6, the J call TRBJ2-7; D not certain. The ends were cut back, 1 base at V and 2 bases at J, with 7 bases in the middle. This CDR3 comprises 13 residues. From germline, CDR1 is SGHDT and CDR2 YYEEEE. Here the CDR3 reads CASSLQQTYEQYF. The CDR3 DNA reads as TGTGCCAGCAGCTTGCAACAAACCTACGAGCAGTACTTC.